Listed here are 13 T cell receptor beta chains from one sample, sequenced in a study of shared clonotypes between healthy human individuals. Using immunoSEQ multiplex PCR, the repertoire was profiled, and TCRdb retains in-frame clones only, with some absent. The sample includes about 460,000 clones, around 77% of them seen just once. The sequenced material came from PBMCs. These receptors all stem from a woman between 40 and 50 years old in good health. Some clones in this sample may be carry-over from other donors' samples.

The chain couples TRBV28 to TRBJ1-6; weak D call: TRBD1 (5 bases). Germline assignment: CDR1 MDHEN and CDR2 SYDVKM. Trimming took 4 bases from V and 6 from J, leaving 7 bases between them. The CDR3 is made up of 13 amino acids. The CDR3 DNA reads TGTGCCAGCAGTTCAGGGAGTAATTCACCCCTCCACTTT. Protein sequence: CASSSGSNSPLHF.

The gene calls are TRBV11-2 and TRBJ2-1; no reliable D call. Germline CDR1 is SGHAT and CDR2 is FQNNGV. The CDR3 is made up of 14 amino acids. With 5 bases removed from V and 2 bases from J, the gap between germline ends came to 10 bases. The CDR3 DNA follows: TGTGCCAGCAGCCCCCAGTTAGCCTACAATGAGCAGTTCTTC. Translation gives CASSPQLAYNEQFF.

This clone occurred many times. Distinct nucleotide sequences in the sample also encode this CDR3. The chain uses TRBV5-6 and TRBJ2-2, with 7 positions matching TRBD2. Trimming removed 1 base from V and 7 bases from J; junction bases left unmatched: 7. This CDR3 contains 15 residues. Germline V gene data show CDR1 as SGHDT and CDR2 as YYEEEE. The CDR3 is CASSLSGTNYGELFF. The CDR3, as DNA: TGTGCCAGCAGCTTGAGTGGGACTAATTACGGGGAGCTGTTTTTT.

The gene calls are TRBV18 and TRBJ1-3; D gene uncertain. Germline V gene lookup returns CDR1 KGHSH and CDR2 LQKENI. CDR3 length: 16 amino acids. V was pared by 3 bases and J by 2 bases, with 14 bases between. DNA for the CDR3: TGTGCCAGCTCACCCCCCGGAAGGGCAACTGGAAACACCATATATTTT. Its protein product is CASSPPGRATGNTIYF.

This chain uses TRBV7-2 with TRBJ2-2, with 9 bases lining up with TRBD2. This CDR3 has 14 residues. With V trimmed by 7 bases and J by 5 bases, 5 bases remained unmatched. Germline V gene sequence: CDR1 SGHTA, CDR2 FQGNSA. The CDR3 nucleotides are TGTGCCAGCAACATAGCGGGAGCAACCGGGGAGCTGTTTTTT. The encoded protein is CASNIAGATGELFF. The variable domain in full, with the rest retrieved from reference TRBV7-2 and TRBJ2-2, is GAGVSQSPSNKVTEKGKDVELRCDPISGHTALYWYRQSLGQGLEFLIYFQGNSAPDKSGLPSDRFSAERTGGSVSTLTIQRTQQEDSAVYLCASNIAGATGELFFGEGSRLTVL.

The V gene is TRBV7-9, the J gene TRBJ2-2; D is uncertain. CDR3 length: 13 amino acids. Between the trimmed V and J ends, which lost 3 bases and 2 bases, there was a span of 4 bases. CDR1 and CDR2 from the germline V gene are SEHNR and FQNEAQ (reference sequence). CDR3 bases: TGTGCCAGCAGCTTCTCAAACACCGGGGAGCTGTTTTTT. Translating it yields CASSFSNTGELFF. Using reference TRBV7-9 and TRBJ2-2 for the parts outside the CDR3, the full variable domain is DTGVSQNPRHKITKRGQNVTFRCDPISEHNRLYWYRQTLGQGPEFLTYFQNEAQLEKSRLLSDRFSAERPKGSFSTLEIQRTEQGDSAMYLCASSFSNTGELFFGEGSRLTVL.

The chain couples TRBV15 to TRBJ2-3; D is ambiguous. The germline V gene encodes CDR1 LNHNV and CDR2 YYDKDF (reference sequence). This CDR3 comprises 11 residues. Trimming stripped 5 bases from V and 9 bases from J, with 9 bases between. The CDR3 sequence is CATSRPGTQYF. CDR3 sequence (DNA): TGTGCCACCAGCCGCCCTGGAACGCAGTATTTT.

The V call is TRBV6-1, the J call TRBJ2-7; 11 bases are a match to TRBD1. CDR1 is MNHNS and CDR2 is SASEGT in the germline V gene. Trimming at V came to 4 bases and at J to 1 base, leaving 3 bases not matched to a gene. The CDR3 sequence is 15 residues long. This chain's CDR3 is CASSGGTGGSYEQYF. The CDR3 nucleotides are TGTGCCAGCAGTGGCGGGACAGGGGGGTCCTACGAGCAGTACTTC.

V and J are TRBV6-7 and TRBJ1-5; D uncertain. TRBV6-7 belongs to the ORF category, with a function that is uncertain. The ends were cut back, 4 bases at V and 8 bases at J, with 18 bases in the middle. The CDR3 has 15 amino acids. The chain's CDR3 is CASSFTPTGREPQHF. Here the CDR3 DNA reads TGTGCCAGCAGTTTTACCCCAACGGGGAGAGAGCCCCAGCATTTT.

The genes are TRBV4-3 and TRBJ1-4; D perhaps matches TRBD1 (6 bases). The CDR3 totals 15 residues. Between the trimmed V and J ends, which lost 4 bases and 7 bases, there was a span of 16 bases. Germline CDR1 and CDR2: LGHNA and YSLEER. The CDR3 spells CASSRTTGRGEKLFF. The CDR3 DNA reads as TGCGCCAGCAGCCGCACGACAGGCCGGGGTGAAAAACTGTTTTTT.

The chain carries TRBV14 and TRBJ1-1; D might be TRBD1 (5 bases). The CDR3 consists of 14 residues. Germline V lookup: CDR1 SGHDN, CDR2 FVKESK. V was shortened by 1 base and J by 3 bases, with 9 bases between the two germline ends. The CDR3 region has the DNA TGTGCCAGCAGCCAAGTCTGGGGGTACACTGAAGCTTTCTTT. Translating gives CASSQVWGYTEAFF. Full variable domain (remainder filled in from reference TRBV14 and TRBJ1-1): EAGVTQFPSHSVIEKGQTVTLRCDPISGHDNLYWYRRVMGKEIKFLLHFVKESKQDESGMPNNRFLAERTGGTYSTLKVQPAELEDSGVYFCASSQVWGYTEAFFGQGTRLTVV.

J is TRBJ2-2 and V is TRBV7-2, with 10 bases identical to TRBD1. The J segment lost 7 bases and the V segment lost 5 bases, leaving 7 bases of the junction unmatched. Germline V gene lookup returns CDR1 SGHTA and CDR2 FQGNSA. The CDR3 runs to 15 residues. The chain's CDR3 is CASSPRTGGDGELFF. The CDR3 DNA reads as TGTGCCAGCAGCCCGCGGACAGGGGGGGACGGGGAGCTGTTTTTT.

This clone was observed many times. The genes are TRBV2 and TRBJ1-2; D is unclear. This CDR3 spans 13 amino acids. Per germline, CDR1 SNHLY and CDR2 FYNNEI. Trimming pared 2 bases from V and 4 bases from J, leaving 8 bases between. The CDR3 nucleotides are TGTGCCAGCAGTGAATCGGTAGCCTATGGCTACACCTTC. Translation: CASSESVAYGYTF.